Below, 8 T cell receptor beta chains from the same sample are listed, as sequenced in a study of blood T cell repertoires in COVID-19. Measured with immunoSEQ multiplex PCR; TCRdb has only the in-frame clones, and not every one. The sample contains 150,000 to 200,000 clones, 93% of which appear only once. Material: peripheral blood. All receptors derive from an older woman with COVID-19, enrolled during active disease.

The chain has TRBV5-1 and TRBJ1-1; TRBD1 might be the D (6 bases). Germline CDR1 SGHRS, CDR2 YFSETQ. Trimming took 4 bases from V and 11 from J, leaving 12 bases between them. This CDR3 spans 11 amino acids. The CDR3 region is CASSEGQGAFF. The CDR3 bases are TGCGCCAGCAGCGAGGGGCAGGGGGCTTTCTTT.

The CDR3 region has the DNA TGTGCCAGCATCCTACGACAGGGCACTGAAGCTTTCTTT. Its protein product is CASILRQGTEAFF. The V gene is TRBV12-3 or TRBV12-4, the J gene TRBJ1-1; 7 positions match TRBD1. The ends lost 7 bases at V and 4 bases at J; junction bases unmatched: 6. There are 13 residues in the CDR3.

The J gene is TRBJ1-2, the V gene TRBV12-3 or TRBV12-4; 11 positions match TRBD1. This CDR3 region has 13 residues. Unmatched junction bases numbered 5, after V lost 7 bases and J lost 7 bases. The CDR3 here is CASTRDRGIGYTF. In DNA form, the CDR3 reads TGTGCCAGCACTCGGGACAGGGGGATTGGCTACACCTTC.

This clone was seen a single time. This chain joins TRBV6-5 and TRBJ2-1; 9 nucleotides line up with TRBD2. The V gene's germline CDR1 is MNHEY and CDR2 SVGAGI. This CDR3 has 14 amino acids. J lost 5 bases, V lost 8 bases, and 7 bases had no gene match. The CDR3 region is CASPGLAGHNEQFF. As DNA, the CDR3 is TGTGCCAGCCCTGGTCTAGCGGGGCACAATGAGCAGTTCTTC.

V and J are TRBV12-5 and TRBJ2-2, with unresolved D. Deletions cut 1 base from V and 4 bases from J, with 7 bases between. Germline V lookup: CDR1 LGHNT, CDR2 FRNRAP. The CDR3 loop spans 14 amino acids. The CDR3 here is CASGLGAVTGELFF. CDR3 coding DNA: TGTGCTAGTGGTTTGGGGGCAGTCACCGGGGAGCTGTTTTTT.

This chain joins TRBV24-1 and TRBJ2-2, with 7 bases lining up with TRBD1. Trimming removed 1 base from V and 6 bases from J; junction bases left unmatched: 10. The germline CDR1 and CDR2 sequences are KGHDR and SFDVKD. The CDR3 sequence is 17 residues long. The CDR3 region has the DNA TGTGCCACCAGTGATTTCTCGGTAAGGGGGCCGGCCGGGGAGCTGTTTTTT. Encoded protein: CATSDFSVRGPAGELFF.

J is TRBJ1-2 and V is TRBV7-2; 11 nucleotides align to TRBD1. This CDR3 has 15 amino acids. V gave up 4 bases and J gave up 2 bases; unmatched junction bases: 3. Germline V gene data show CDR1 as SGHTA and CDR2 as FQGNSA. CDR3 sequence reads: CASSSRTGGNYGYTF. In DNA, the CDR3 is TGTGCCAGCAGCTCTAGGACAGGGGGCAACTATGGCTACACCTTC.

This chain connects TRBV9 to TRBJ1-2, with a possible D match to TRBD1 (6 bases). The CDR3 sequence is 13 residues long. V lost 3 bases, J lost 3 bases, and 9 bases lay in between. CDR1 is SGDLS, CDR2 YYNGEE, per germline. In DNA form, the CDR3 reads TGTGCCAGCAGCGCAGACAGGTACTATGGCTACACCTTC. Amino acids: CASSADRYYGYTF.